Following are 24 T cell receptor beta chains from one sample sequenced in a study of T cells in localized non-small cell lung cancer (dated by TCRdb to between 2020 and 2021). The library was produced with the immunoSEQ multiplex PCR assay. Here the immuneACCESS table is served through TCRdb, limited to in-frame sequences with V and J called. Missing clones are a known gap in these copies; in checked studies unresolved V genes cover under half, and the rest lacks a known reason. In this sample the table shows some 90,000 clones, 80% to 90% of which occur a single time. About 16% of the sample belongs to the ten largest clones. This specimen was peripheral blood, taken before any cancer treatment. The source is a man between 40 and 69 years old with stage I squamous cell lung carcinoma.

The rearrangement joins TRBV5-5 to TRBJ2-2, with TRBD1 as a possible D gene (5 bases). CDR3 length: 14 residues. The ends were cut back, 0 bases at V and 4 bases at J, with 7 bases in the middle. From germline, CDR1 is SGHKS and CDR2 YYEKEE (reference sequence). CDR3 DNA sequence: TGTGCCAGCAGCTTGGGACAGCTCACCGGGGAGCTGTTTTTT. Its translation: CASSLGQLTGELFF.

This clone appeared a few times. The rearrangement links TRBV4-2 to TRBJ2-2; 8 nucleotides line up with TRBD1. V shed 4 bases, J shed 6 bases, and the junction held 7 bases outside the gene matches. The V gene's germline CDR1 is LGHNA and CDR2 YNFKEQ. The CDR3 consists of 15 residues. CDR3 residues: CASSLGQGEPGELFF. The CDR3 coding sequence is TGTGCCAGCAGCCTCGGACAGGGTGAACCCGGGGAGCTGTTTTTT.

The V gene is TRBV7-9, the J gene TRBJ1-5; the D is unclear. The CDR3 is 15 amino acids. Germline loops: CDR1 SEHNR, CDR2 FQNEAQ (reference sequence). V was pared by 0 bases and J by 6 bases, with 12 bases between. CDR3 DNA sequence: TGTGCCAGCAGCTTAGCCCTGACGGGGAGTCAGCCCCAGCATTTT. It is translated as CASSLALTGSQPQHF. Filled out from reference TRBV7-9 and TRBJ1-5, the complete variable domain reads DTGVSQNPRHKITKRGQNVTFRCDPISEHNRLYWYRQTLGQGPEFLTYFQNEAQLEKSRLLSDRFSAERPKGSFSTLEIQRTEQGDSAMYLCASSLALTGSQPQHFGDGTRLSIL.

The CDR3 loop is CASSFQGIGQETQYF. The DNA of the CDR3 is TGTGCCAGCAGTTTCCAGGGGATAGGGCAAGAGACCCAGTACTTC. The J gene is TRBJ2-5, the V gene TRBV5-4; D might be TRBD1 (6 bases). The germline gives CDR1 SGHNT, CDR2 YYREEE (reference sequence). The CDR3 sequence is 15 residues long. Trimming took off 5 bases at V and 2 bases at J, with 16 bases between the two ends.

This clone was recorded once. V is TRBV5-6 and J is TRBJ1-1, with 8 bases that match TRBD1. Looked up from germline, CDR1 is SGHDT and CDR2 is YYEEEE. This CDR3 spans 17 amino acids. V gave up 4 bases and J gave up 4 bases; unmatched junction bases: 15. DNA of the CDR3: TGTGCCAGCAGCCGCCTATTTATGACACAGGGGGGCACTGAAGCTTTCTTT. It yields the protein CASSRLFMTQGGTEAFF.

The chain couples TRBV5-1 to TRBJ1-2; D is undetermined. From germline, CDR1 is SGHRS and CDR2 YFSETQ. Trimming took off 0 bases at V and 3 bases at J, with 15 bases between the two ends. The CDR3 totals 16 residues. The CDR3 DNA is TGCGCCAGCAGCTTGGTAGACCCCAGCCGGGACTATGGCTACACCTTC. It encodes CASSLVDPSRDYGYTF. Drawing the rest from reference TRBV5-1 and TRBJ1-2, the complete variable domain is KAGVTQTPRYLIKTRGQQVTLSCSPISGHRSVSWYQQTPGQGLQFLFEYFSETQRNKGNFPGRFSGRQFSNSRSEMNVSTLELGDSALYLCASSLVDPSRDYGYTFGSGTRLTVV.

The gene calls are TRBV6-5 and TRBJ1-6, with 10 bases that match TRBD1. There are 15 residues in the CDR3. CDR1 is MNHEY and CDR2 is SVGAGI in the germline V gene. V lost 2 bases and J lost 6; bases outside the gene matches: 1. The CDR3 DNA is TGTGCCAGCAGTTACAGGGACAGGGGTAATTCACCCCTCCACTTT. It yields the protein CASSYRDRGNSPLHF.

The rearrangement joins TRBV7-9 to TRBJ1-3; D call uncertain. The CDR3 loop spans 14 amino acids. The V end lost 7 bases, the J end lost 0 bases, and 10 bases lay between the germline ends. CDR1 and CDR2 from the germline V gene are SEHNR and FQNEAQ (reference sequence). The CDR3, as DNA: TGTGCCAGCATCACACCCCACTCTGGAAACACCATATATTTT. This gives the protein CASITPHSGNTIYF. Supplemented by reference TRBV7-9 and TRBJ1-3, the full variable domain reads DTGVSQNPRHKITKRGQNVTFRCDPISEHNRLYWYRQTLGQGPEFLTYFQNEAQLEKSRLLSDRFSAERPKGSFSTLEIQRTEQGDSAMYLCASITPHSGNTIYFGEGSWLTVV.

The V call is TRBV28, the J call TRBJ1-2; 8 nucleotides match TRBD1. This CDR3 comprises 14 residues. Germline V gives CDR1 MDHEN, CDR2 SYDVKM. V lost 5 bases, J lost 8 bases, and 10 bases stayed unmatched. The CDR3 DNA reads as TGTGCCAGCAGTATTACCCCAAGACAGGGGGGCTACACCTTC. It encodes CASSITPRQGGYTF.

The V and J genes are TRBV5-6 and TRBJ2-7; D is undetermined. Per germline, CDR1 SGHDT and CDR2 YYEEEE. The length of the CDR3 is 12 residues. Trimming removed 5 bases from V and 3 bases from J, with 9 bases in between. This chain's CDR3 is CASSWAGYEQYF. CDR3 coding DNA: TGTGCCAGCAGTTGGGCAGGCTACGAGCAGTACTTC.

The rearrangement links TRBV4-1 to TRBJ1-1, with 10 bases lining up with TRBD1. The germline V gene has CDR1 MGHRA and CDR2 YSYEKL. This CDR3 contains 16 residues. After removal of 0 bases from V and 4 bases from J, the junction contained 5 bases not matched to a gene. The CDR3 sequence is CASSQDPTGGVTEAFF. The CDR3 DNA is TGCGCCAGCAGCCAAGACCCGACAGGGGGCGTCACTGAAGCTTTCTTT.

The chain recombines TRBV5-1 with TRBJ2-3; 9 nucleotides align to TRBD1. The V gene end was trimmed by 1 base and the J gene end by 3 bases; junction bases not matched to a gene: 3. Germline V gene lookup returns CDR1 SGHRS and CDR2 YFSETQ. The length of the CDR3 is 15 residues. Here the CDR3 reads CASSLSGTGTDTQYF. The CDR3 coding sequence is TGCGCCAGCAGCTTGTCCGGGACAGGGACAGATACGCAGTATTTT. Full variable domain (rest looked up from reference TRBV5-1 and TRBJ2-3): KAGVTQTPRYLIKTRGQQVTLSCSPISGHRSVSWYQQTPGQGLQFLFEYFSETQRNKGNFPGRFSGRQFSNSRSEMNVSTLELGDSALYLCASSLSGTGTDTQYFGPGTRLTVL.

The chain carries TRBV7-2 and TRBJ1-1; tentative D call: TRBD1 (5 bases). Per germline, CDR1 SGHTA and CDR2 FQGNSA. The CDR3 is 12 amino acids. V lost 2 bases and J lost 11, with 12 bases in between. The CDR3 region is CASSLQAGAAFF. Written as DNA, the CDR3 is TGTGCCAGCAGCTTACAGGCTGGGGCCGCTTTCTTT. Combining the CDR3 with reference TRBV7-2 and TRBJ1-1 gives the whole variable domain GAGVSQSPSNKVTEKGKDVELRCDPISGHTALYWYRQSLGQGLEFLIYFQGNSAPDKSGLPSDRFSAERTGGSVSTLTIQRTQQEDSAVYLCASSLQAGAAFFGQGTRLTVV.

This chain links TRBV7-9 with TRBJ1-5; D is perhaps TRBD1 (5 bases). Germline values: CDR1 SEHNR, CDR2 FQNEAQ (reference sequence). The CDR3 length is 15 residues. V dropped 5 bases and J dropped 6 bases, with 17 bases sitting between them. The CDR3 sequence is CASSPSGGGGQPQHF. CDR3 in DNA: TGTGCCAGCAGCCCTTCGGGTGGGGGGGGTCAGCCCCAGCATTTT.

CDR3 sequence reads: CASSLGVNGELFF. CDR3 sequence (DNA): TGTGCCAGCAGTTTAGGCGTTAACGGGGAGCTGTTTTTT. The gene calls are TRBV27 and TRBJ2-2; no definite D call. V lost 2 bases, J lost 7 bases, and 8 bases lay in between. CDR1 MNHEY and CDR2 SMNVEV come from the germline V gene (reference sequence). This CDR3 comprises 13 residues.

The V gene is TRBV28, the J gene TRBJ1-5; D not resolved. Germline values: CDR1 MDHEN, CDR2 SYDVKM. Trimming removed 3 bases from V and 0 bases from J, with 15 bases in between. The CDR3 consists of 17 residues. CDR3 protein: CASSLDRRFYSNQPQHF. In DNA form, the CDR3 reads TGTGCCAGCAGTTTGGACCGAAGATTTTATAGCAATCAGCCCCAGCATTTT.

CDR3 sequence (DNA): TGTGCCAGCAGTTGGGAACCTAGCTCCTACGAGCAGTACTTC. Translating gives CASSWEPSSYEQYF. The chain recombines TRBV27 with TRBJ2-7; D not resolved. V gave up 4 bases and J gave up 0 bases, with 10 bases separating them. The V gene's germline CDR1 is MNHEY and CDR2 SMNVEV (reference sequence). The CDR3 totals 14 residues.

The chain combines TRBV27 with TRBJ1-2, with a tentative D call TRBD1 (5 bases). CDR1 is MNHEY, CDR2 SMNVEV, per germline (reference sequence). V lost 2 bases and J lost 6, with 10 bases in between. CDR3 length equals 13 residues. The CDR3: CASSLQGIDGYTF. Written as DNA, the CDR3 is TGTGCCAGCAGTTTACAGGGTATAGATGGCTACACCTTC.

This clone was picked up a small number of times. This chain uses TRBV5-1 with TRBJ2-1; D is perhaps TRBD2 (6 bases). The V end lost 1 base, the J end lost 4 bases, and 12 bases lay between the germline ends. The CDR3 spans 15 residues. The germline gives CDR1 SGHRS, CDR2 YFSETQ. This chain's CDR3 is CASSLNQRVYNEQFF. For the CDR3, the DNA is TGCGCCAGCAGCTTGAACCAGCGGGTATACAATGAGCAGTTCTTC.

The sample holds a few counts of this clone. The chain combines TRBV5-4 with TRBJ2-5; 12 nucleotides align to TRBD2. V was pared by 0 bases and J by 4 bases, with 10 bases of the junction left unmatched. The CDR3 extends over 18 amino acids. From germline, CDR1 is SGHNT and CDR2 YYREEE (reference sequence). The CDR3 DNA is TGTGCCAGCAGCTTGGGGCTAGCGGGGGGGCCATTAAGAGAGACCCAGTACTTC. Translating it yields CASSLGLAGGPLRETQYF.

The J gene is TRBJ2-1, the V gene TRBV9; TRBD2 is a possible D gene (6 bases). V lost 3 bases and J 3 bases, leaving 22 bases between the germline ends. Germline values: CDR1 SGDLS, CDR2 YYNGEE. This CDR3 has 18 amino acids. CDR3: CASSAAVGTSIRYNEQFF. DNA of the CDR3: TGTGCCAGCAGCGCTGCCGTCGGGACTTCCATACGCTACAATGAGCAGTTCTTC.

The gene calls are TRBV5-1 and TRBJ1-2; D gene ambiguous. Germline CDR1 and CDR2: SGHRS and YFSETQ. This CDR3 has 12 residues. The ends were cut back, 0 bases at V and 8 bases at J, with 8 bases in the middle. CDR3 protein: CASSLAGWGYTF. CDR3 in DNA: TGCGCCAGCAGCTTGGCGGGTTGGGGCTACACCTTC.

This rearrangement joins TRBV7-9 to TRBJ1-1; D unresolved. Germline assignment: CDR1 SEHNR and CDR2 FQNEAQ (reference sequence). The V end was cut by 5 bases, the J end by 7 bases, with 11 bases between. The CDR3 runs to 12 residues. The CDR3 is CASSRLTGEAFF. For the CDR3, the DNA is TGTGCCAGCAGCCGACTGACGGGTGAAGCTTTCTTT.

DNA of the CDR3: TGTGCCAGCAGACCCCCGACCACGACCCATCAGCCCCAGCATTTT. Encoded protein: CASRPPTTTHQPQHF. V gene TRBV28 combines with J gene TRBJ1-5; no clear D. V dropped 6 bases and J dropped 5 bases, with 17 bases sitting between them. The length of the CDR3 is 15 residues. CDR1 is MDHEN and CDR2 is SYDVKM in the germline V gene. The whole variable domain, filled in from reference TRBV28 and TRBJ1-5, reads DVKVTQSSRYLVKRTGEKVFLECVQDMDHENMFWYRQDPGLGLRLIYFSYDVKMKEKGDIPEGYSVSREKKERFSLILESASTNQTSMYLCASRPPTTTHQPQHFGDGTRLSIL.